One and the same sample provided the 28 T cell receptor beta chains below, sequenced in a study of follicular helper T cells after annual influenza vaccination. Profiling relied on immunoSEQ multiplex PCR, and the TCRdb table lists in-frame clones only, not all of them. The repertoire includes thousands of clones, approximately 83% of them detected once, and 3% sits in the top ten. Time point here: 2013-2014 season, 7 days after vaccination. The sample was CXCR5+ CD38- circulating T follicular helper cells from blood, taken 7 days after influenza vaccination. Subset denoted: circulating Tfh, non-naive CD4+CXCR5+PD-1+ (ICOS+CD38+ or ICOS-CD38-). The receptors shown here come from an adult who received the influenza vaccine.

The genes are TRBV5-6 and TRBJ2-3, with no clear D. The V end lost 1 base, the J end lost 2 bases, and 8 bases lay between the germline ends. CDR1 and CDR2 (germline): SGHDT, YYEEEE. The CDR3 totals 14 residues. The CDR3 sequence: CASSLQGPTDTQYF. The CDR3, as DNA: TGTGCCAGCAGCTTGCAAGGACCCACAGATACGCAGTATTTT.

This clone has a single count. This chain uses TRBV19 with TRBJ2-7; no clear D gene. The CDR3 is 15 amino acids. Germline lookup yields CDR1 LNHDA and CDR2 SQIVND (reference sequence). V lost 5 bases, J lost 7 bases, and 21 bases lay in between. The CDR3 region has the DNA TGTGCCAGTAGTCGTGGGCCGGACCCCGTTGGGGAGCAGTACTTC. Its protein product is CASSRGPDPVGEQYF.

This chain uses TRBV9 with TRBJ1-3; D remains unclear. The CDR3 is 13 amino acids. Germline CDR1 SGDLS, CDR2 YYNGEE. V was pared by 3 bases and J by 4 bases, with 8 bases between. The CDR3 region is CASSELSGNTIYF. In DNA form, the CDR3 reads TGTGCCAGCAGCGAATTATCCGGAAACACCATATATTTT.

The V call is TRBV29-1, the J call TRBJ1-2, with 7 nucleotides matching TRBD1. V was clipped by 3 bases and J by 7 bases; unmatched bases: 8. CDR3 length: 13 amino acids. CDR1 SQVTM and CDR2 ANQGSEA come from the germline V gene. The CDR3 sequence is CSVDTTGSRGYTF. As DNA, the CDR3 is TGCAGCGTTGACACGACAGGGTCCCGTGGCTACACCTTC.

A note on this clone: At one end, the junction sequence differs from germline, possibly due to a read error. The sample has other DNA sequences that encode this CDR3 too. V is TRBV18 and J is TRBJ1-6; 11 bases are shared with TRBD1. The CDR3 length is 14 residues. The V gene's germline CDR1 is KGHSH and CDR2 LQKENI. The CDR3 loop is CASSKGQGASPLHF. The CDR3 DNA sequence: TGTGCCAGCTCAAAAGGACAGGGGGCTTCACCCCTCCATTTT. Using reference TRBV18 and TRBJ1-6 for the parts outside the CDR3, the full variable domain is NAGVMQNPRHLVRRRGQEARLRCSPMKGHSHVYWYRQLPEEGLKFMVYLQKENIIDESGMPKERFSAEFPKEGPSILRIQQVVRGDSAAYFCASSKGQGASPLHFGNGTRLTVT.

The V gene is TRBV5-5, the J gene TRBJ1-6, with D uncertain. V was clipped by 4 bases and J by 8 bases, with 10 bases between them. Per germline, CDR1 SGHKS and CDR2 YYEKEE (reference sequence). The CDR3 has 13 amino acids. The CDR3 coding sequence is TGTGCCAGCAGCCTGCTACCGGATTCACCCCTCCACTTT. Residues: CASSLLPDSPLHF. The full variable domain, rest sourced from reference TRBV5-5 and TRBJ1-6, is DAGVTQSPTHLIKTRGQQVTLRCSPISGHKSVSWYQQVLGQGPQFIFQYYEKEERGRGNFPDRFSARQFPNYSSELNVNALLLGDSALYLCASSLLPDSPLHFGNGTRLTVT.

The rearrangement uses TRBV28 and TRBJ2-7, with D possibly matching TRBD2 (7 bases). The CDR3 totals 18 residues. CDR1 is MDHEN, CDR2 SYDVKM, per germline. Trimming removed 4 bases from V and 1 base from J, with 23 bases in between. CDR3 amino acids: CASSSSSPGGASSYEQYF. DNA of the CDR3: TGTGCCAGCAGTTCCTCCTCTCCTGGGGGGGCATCATCCTACGAGCAGTACTTC.

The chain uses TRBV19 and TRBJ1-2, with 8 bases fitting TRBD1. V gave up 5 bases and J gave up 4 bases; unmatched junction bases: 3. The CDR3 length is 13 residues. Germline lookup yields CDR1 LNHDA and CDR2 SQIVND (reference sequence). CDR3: CASSEGQGYGYTF. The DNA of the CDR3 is TGTGCCAGTAGTGAAGGACAGGGCTATGGCTACACCTTC.

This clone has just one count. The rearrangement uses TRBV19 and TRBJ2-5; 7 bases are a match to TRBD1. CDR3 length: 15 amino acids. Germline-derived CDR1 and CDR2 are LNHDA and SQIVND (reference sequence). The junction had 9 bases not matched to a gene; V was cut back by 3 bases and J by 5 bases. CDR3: CASSIGRGPYETQYF. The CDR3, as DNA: TGTGCCAGTAGTATCGGTAGGGGGCCTTACGAGACCCAGTACTTC.

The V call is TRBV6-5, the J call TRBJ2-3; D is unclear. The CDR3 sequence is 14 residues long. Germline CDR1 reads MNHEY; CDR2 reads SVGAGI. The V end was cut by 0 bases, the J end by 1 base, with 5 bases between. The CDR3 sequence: CASSYSHGTDTQYF. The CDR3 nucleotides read TGTGCCAGCAGTTACTCCCACGGCACAGATACGCAGTATTTT.

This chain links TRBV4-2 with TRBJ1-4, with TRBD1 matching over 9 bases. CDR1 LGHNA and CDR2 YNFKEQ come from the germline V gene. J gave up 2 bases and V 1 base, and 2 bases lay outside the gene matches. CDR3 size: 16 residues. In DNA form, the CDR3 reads TGTGCCAGCAGCCAAGGACAGGGGGAGACTAATGAAAAACTGTTTTTT. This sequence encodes CASSQGQGETNEKLFF.

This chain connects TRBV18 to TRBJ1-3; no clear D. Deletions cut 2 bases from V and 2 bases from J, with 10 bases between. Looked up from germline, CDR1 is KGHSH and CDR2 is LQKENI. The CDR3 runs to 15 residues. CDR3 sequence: CASSPDTATGNTIYF. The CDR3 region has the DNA TGTGCCAGCTCACCAGACACAGCAACTGGAAACACCATATATTTT.

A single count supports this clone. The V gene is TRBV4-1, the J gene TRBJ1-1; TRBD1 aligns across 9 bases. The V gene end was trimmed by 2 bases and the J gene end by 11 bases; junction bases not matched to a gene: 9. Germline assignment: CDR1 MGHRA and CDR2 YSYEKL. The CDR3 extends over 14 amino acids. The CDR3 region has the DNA TGCGCCAGCAGCCAAAATCCCCCGGGACAGGGTGCTTTCTTT. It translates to CASSQNPPGQGAFF.

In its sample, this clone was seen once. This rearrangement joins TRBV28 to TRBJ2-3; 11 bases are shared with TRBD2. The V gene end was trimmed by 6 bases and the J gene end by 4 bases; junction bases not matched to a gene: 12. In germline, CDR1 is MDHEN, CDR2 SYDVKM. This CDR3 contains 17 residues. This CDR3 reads CASSELIAGGLPDTQYF. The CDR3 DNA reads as TGTGCCAGCAGCGAACTCATAGCGGGGGGGCTACCAGATACGCAGTATTTT.

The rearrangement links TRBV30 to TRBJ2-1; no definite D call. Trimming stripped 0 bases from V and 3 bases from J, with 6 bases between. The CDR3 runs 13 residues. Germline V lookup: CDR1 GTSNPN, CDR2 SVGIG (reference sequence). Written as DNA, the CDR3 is TGTGCCTGGAGTGTCACCGGCTACAATGAGCAGTTCTTC. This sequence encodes CAWSVTGYNEQFF. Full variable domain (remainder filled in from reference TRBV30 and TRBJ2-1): SQTIHQWPATLVQPVGSPLSLECTVEGTSNPNLYWYRQAAGRGLQLLFYSVGIGQISSEVPQNLSASRPQDRQFILSSKKLLLSDSGFYLCAWSVTGYNEQFFGPGTRLTVL.

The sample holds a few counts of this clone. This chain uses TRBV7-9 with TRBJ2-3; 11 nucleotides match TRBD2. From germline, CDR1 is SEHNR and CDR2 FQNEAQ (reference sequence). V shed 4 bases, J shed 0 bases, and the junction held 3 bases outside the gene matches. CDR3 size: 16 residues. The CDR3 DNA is TGTGCCAGCAGCTGGACTAGCGGGCCTAGCACAGATACGCAGTATTTT. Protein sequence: CASSWTSGPSTDTQYF.

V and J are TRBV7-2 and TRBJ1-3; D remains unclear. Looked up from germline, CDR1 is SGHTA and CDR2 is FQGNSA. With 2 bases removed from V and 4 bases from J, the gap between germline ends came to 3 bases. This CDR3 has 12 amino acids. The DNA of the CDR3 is TGTGCCAGCAGCTTAAACGGAAACACCATATATTTT. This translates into CASSLNGNTIYF.

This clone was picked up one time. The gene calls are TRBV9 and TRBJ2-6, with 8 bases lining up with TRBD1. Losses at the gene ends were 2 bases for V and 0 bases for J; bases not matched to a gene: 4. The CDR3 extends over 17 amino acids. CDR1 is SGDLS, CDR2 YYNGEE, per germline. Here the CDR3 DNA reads TGTGCCAGCAGCGTGGGGACAGGTACCTCTGGGGCCAACGTCCTGACTTTC. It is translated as CASSVGTGTSGANVLTF.

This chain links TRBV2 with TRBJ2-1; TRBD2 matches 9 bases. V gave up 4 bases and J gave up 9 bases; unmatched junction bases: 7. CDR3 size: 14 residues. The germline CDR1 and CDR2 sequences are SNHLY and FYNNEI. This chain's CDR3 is CASSALAGEIEQFF. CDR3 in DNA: TGTGCCAGCAGTGCGTTAGCGGGAGAAATTGAGCAGTTCTTC. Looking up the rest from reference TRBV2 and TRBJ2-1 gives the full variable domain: EPEVTQTPSHQVTQMGQEVILRCVPISNHLYFYWYRQILGQKVEFLVSFYNNEISEKSEIFDDQFSVERPDGSNFTLKIRSTKLEDSAMYFCASSALAGEIEQFFGPGTRLTVL.

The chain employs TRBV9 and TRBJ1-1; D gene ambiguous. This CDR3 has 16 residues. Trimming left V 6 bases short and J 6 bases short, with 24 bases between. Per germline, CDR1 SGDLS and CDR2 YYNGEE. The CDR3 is CASTPIPTRTGSEAFF. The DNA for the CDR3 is TGTGCCAGCACCCCTATACCCACCCGGACGGGATCTGAAGCTTTCTTT.

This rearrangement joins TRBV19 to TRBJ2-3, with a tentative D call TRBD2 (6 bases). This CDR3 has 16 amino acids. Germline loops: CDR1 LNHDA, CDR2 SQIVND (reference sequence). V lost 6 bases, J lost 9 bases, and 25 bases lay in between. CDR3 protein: CASSPPPGVRTGTQYF. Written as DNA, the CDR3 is TGTGCCAGTAGCCCCCCGCCGGGAGTGCGCACGGGGACGCAGTATTTT. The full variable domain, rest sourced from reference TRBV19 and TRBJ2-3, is DGGITQSPKYLFRKEGQNVTLSCEQNLNHDAMYWYRQDPGQGLRLIYYSQIVNDFQKGDIAEGYSVSREKKESFPLTVTSAQKNPTAFYLCASSPPPGVRTGTQYFGPGTRLTVL.

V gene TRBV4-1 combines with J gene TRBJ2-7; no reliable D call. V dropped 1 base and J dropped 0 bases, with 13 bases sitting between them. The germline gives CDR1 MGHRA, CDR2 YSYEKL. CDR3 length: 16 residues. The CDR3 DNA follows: TGCGCCAGCAGCCAAGGCCGATTATCTTCCTCCTACGAGCAGTACTTC. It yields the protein CASSQGRLSSSYEQYF.

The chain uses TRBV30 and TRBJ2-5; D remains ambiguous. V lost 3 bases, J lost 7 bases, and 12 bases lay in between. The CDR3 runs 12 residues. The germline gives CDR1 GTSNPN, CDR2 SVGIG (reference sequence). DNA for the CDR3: TGTGCCTGGAGCCCGGCCCCGGGGACCCAGTACTTC. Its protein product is CAWSPAPGTQYF. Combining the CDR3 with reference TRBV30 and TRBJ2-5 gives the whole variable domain SQTIHQWPATLVQPVGSPLSLECTVEGTSNPNLYWYRQAAGRGLQLLFYSVGIGQISSEVPQNLSASRPQDRQFILSSKKLLLSDSGFYLCAWSPAPGTQYFGPGTRLLVL.

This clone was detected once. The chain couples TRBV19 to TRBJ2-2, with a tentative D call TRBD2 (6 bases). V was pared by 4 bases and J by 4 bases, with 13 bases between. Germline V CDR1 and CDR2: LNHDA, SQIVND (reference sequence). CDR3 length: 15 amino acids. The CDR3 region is CASSKLAARTGELFF. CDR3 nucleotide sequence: TGTGCCAGTAGTAAGTTAGCGGCCCGCACCGGGGAGCTGTTTTTT.

Written as DNA, the CDR3 is TGTGCCAGCAGCTATCCGATTTTCCCCTACAATGAGCAGTTCTTC. Its translation is CASSYPIFPYNEQFF. The rearrangement uses TRBV7-3 and TRBJ2-1; D call uncertain. V lost 4 bases, J lost 2 bases, and 12 bases lay in between. This CDR3 has 15 amino acids. CDR1 and CDR2 from the germline V gene are SGHTA and FQGTGA.

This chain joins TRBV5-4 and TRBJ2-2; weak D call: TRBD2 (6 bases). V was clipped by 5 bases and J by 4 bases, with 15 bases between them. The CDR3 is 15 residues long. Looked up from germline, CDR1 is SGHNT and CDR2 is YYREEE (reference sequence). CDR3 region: CASRQGEASTGELFF. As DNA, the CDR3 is TGTGCCAGCAGGCAAGGGGAGGCGAGCACCGGGGAGCTGTTTTTT.

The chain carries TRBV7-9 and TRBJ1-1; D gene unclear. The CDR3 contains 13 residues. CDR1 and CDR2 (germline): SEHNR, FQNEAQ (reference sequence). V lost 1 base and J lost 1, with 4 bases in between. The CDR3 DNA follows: TGTGCCAGCAGCTTAGAGGGGAACACTGAAGCTTTCTTT. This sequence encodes CASSLEGNTEAFF.

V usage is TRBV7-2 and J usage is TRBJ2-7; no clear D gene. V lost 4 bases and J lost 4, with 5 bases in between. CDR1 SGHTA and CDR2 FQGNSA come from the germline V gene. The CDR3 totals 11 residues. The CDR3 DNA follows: TGTGCCAGCAGCTCCAAATACGAGCAGTACTTC. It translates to CASSSKYEQYF.